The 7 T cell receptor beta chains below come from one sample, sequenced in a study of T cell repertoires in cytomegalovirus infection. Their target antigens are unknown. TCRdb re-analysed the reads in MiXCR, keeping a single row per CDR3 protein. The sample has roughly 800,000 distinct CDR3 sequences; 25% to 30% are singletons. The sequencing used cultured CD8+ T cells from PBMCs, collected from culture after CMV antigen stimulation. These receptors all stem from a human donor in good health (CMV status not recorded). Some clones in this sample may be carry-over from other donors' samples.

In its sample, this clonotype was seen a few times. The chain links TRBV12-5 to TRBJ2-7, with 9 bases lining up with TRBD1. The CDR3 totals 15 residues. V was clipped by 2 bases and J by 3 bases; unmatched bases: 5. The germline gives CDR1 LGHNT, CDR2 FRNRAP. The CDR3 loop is CASGLTGTGRYEQYF. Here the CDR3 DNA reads TGTGCTAGTGGTTTGACCGGGACAGGGCGCTACGAGCAGTACTTC.

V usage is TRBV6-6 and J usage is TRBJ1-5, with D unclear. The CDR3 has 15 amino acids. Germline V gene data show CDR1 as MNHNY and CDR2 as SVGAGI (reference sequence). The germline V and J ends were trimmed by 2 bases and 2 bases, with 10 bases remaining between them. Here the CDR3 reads CASSYPGVGNQPQHF. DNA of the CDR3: TGTGCCAGCAGTTACCCTGGGGTGGGCAATCAGCCCCAGCATTTT.

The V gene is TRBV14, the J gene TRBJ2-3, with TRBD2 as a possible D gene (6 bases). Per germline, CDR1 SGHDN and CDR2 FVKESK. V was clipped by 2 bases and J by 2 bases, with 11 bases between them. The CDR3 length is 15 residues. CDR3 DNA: TGTGCCAGCAGCCAACGGGGGTTACCCACAGATACGCAGTATTTT. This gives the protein CASSQRGLPTDTQYF.

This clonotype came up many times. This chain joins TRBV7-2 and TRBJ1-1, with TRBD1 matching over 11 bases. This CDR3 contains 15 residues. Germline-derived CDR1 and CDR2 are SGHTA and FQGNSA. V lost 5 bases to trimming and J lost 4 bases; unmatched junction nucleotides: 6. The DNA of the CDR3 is TGTGCCAGCAGCCCGGAGGACAGGGGGCCCACTGAAGCTTTCTTT. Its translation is CASSPEDRGPTEAFF.

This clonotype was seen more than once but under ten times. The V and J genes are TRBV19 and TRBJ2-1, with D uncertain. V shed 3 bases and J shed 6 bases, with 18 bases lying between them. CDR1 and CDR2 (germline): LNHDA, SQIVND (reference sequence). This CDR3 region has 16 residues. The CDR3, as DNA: TGTGCCAGTAGTATTCCTATTCGAGAGGCCTCCAATGAGCAGTTCTTC. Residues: CASSIPIREASNEQFF.

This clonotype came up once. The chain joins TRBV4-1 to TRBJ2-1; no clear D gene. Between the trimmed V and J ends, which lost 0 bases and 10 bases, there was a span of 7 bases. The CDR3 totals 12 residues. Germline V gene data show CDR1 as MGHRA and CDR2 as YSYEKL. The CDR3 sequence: CASSQERKEQFF. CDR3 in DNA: TGCGCCAGCAGCCAAGAGAGGAAAGAGCAGTTCTTC.

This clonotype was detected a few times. CDR3 sequence (DNA): TGCAGCGTTGAAATCAGAAATGGCTACACCTTC. Translation gives CSVEIRNGYTF. The chain recombines TRBV29-1 with TRBJ1-2; D not resolved. V was pared by 2 bases and J by 6 bases, with 7 bases between. Germline V lookup: CDR1 SQVTM, CDR2 ANQGSEA. This CDR3 is 11 amino acids long.